This record concerns one TCR beta chain sequence. This record belongs to a study of regulatory T cells in long-lasting Graves disease. Building of the TCR beta libraries involved iRepertoire HTBI primers and Arm-PCR of CDR3 regions. TCRdb reanalysed the multiplex PCR reads using MiXCR and keeps one entry per CDR3 protein. Among 350,000 to 450,000 distinct CDR3 sequences listed, around 14% were seen once. Trimming pared 2 bases from V and 0 bases from J, leaving 10 bases between. The CDR3 is 16 amino acids. Germline V gene data show CDR1 as MNHEY and CDR2 as SVGAGI. Sample time point: newly diagnosed GD, antithyroid drugs for less than 3 months. From RNA extracted from PBMCs, the TCR library was made. This sample was shared with a second study, whose subject was T cells in Graves' hyperthyroidism and ophthalmopathy. From that paper: Subjects aged 18 to 65 presented with newly diagnosed hyperthyroidism of less than 2 months' duration.

J is TRBJ1-4 and V is TRBV6-5; D call uncertain. The receptor's source is a woman under 40 with Graves disease. This specimen was peripheral blood mononuclear cells (PBMCs), taken at new diagnosis, from a patient treated with antithyroid drugs. The CDR3 nucleotides read TGTGCCAGCAGTTACGCGCGGACGGCAACTAATGAAAAACTGTTTTTT. This codes for CASSYARTATNEKLFF.